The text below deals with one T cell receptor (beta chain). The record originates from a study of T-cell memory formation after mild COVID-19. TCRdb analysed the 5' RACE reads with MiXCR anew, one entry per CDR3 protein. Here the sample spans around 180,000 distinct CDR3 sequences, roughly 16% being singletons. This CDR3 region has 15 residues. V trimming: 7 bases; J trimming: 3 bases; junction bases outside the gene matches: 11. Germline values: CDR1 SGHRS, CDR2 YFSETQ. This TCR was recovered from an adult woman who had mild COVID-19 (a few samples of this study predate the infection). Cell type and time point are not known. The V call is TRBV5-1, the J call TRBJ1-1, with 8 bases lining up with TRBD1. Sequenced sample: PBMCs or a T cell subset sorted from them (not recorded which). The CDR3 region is CASATSGTGDTEAFF. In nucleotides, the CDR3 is TGCGCCAGCGCGACGAGTGGGACAGGCGACACTGAAGCTTTCTTT.